This record covers a single T cell receptor (beta chain). No antigen is known for it. The source of the sample is a study of post-analysis software for immune sequencing data. Study findings and constraints: Higher frequency in patients than in controls was seen for five TRBV segments, with TRBV5-6, TRBV5-1 and TRBV20-1 among them. Normalized Chao1 diversity in multiple sclerosis patients fell significantly below that of controls.

TCR beta cDNA libraries had unique molecular identifiers. From the PCR reads, TCRdb called clonotypes with MiXCR, one entry per CDR3 protein. Seen here are hundreds of thousands of distinct CDR3 sequences, more than 50% observed once, and the top ten hold approximately 10%. Germline V gene lookup returns CDR1 MNHEY and CDR2 SVGAGI. V was cut by 6 bases and J by 8 bases, with 13 bases left in between. The CDR3 is 12 residues long. The genes are TRBV6-5 and TRBJ1-2; D is unclear. The sequence came from a girl aged 2-10 years with multiple sclerosis. Sequenced: blood. CDR3 region: CASRPSNGGYTF. The DNA for the CDR3 is TGTGCCAGCAGACCCTCAAATGGGGGCTACACCTTC.